A selection of T cell receptor beta chains follows, all from one sample in a study of lymphopenia after photon versus proton radiotherapy. TCRdb keeps only in-frame clones here, not all; method: immunoSEQ multiplex PCR. The sample shows 30,000 to 40,000 clones, 92% of them seen only once. The specimen comprised peripheral blood, sampled from a patient treated with photon-based radiotherapy. These receptor sequences come from a man aged 55-75 years with cholangiocarcinoma. The CDR3 runs from the conserved cysteine through the conserved F or W. A D gene is named only where the DNA matches it firmly. Where a row states a size, it is once, few, many or the class of an expanded clone; other rows omit it.

>TRBV28|NA|NA|TRBJ2-2
TGTGCCAGCAGCAGGGACGGCGGGGAGCTGTTTTTT
CASSRDGGELFF
>TRBV6-5|NA|NA|TRBJ1-6
TGTGCCAGCAGTTACAACTCAGGGGACCTCAATTCACCCCTCCACTTT
CASSYNSGDLNSPLHF
>TRBV11-2|NA|NA|TRBJ2-5
TGTGCCAGCAGCTTAGGGGCAATTTACCAAGAGACCCAGTACTTC
CASSLGAIYQETQYF
>TRBV5-1|TRBD1|NA|TRBJ1-2
TGCGCCAGCAGCTTAGGACAGGGGAGTGACGGCTACACCTTC
CASSLGQGSDGYTF
>TRBV28|NA|NA|TRBJ1-5
TGTGCCAGCAGTTTAGGAGTGCGGGGGGCCAATCAGCCCCAGCATTTT
CASSLGVRGANQPQHF
>TRBV4-2|NA|few|TRBJ1-5
TGTGCCAGCAGGCCCTCAGAGAGTAGCAATCAGCCCCAGCATTTT
CASRPSESSNQPQHF
>TRBV7-9|NA|NA|TRBJ2-7
TGTGCCAGCGGTTATACCTCCTACGAGCAGTACTTC
CASGYTSYEQYF
>TRBV5-1|NA|NA|TRBJ2-7
TGCGCCAGCAGCTTGGGTTCATCGAGCGGCAGCTCCTACGAGCAGTACTTC
CASSLGSSSGSSYEQYF
>TRBV11-3|NA|once|TRBJ1-1
TGTGCCAGCAGCTTAGATGGCAGGGAGGTTGAAGCTTTCTTT
CASSLDGREVEAFF
>TRBV28|NA|NA|TRBJ2-2
TGTGCCAGCAGTTTATCGTCCGGGGAGCTGTTTTTT
CASSLSSGELFF
>TRBV9|TRBD1|NA|TRBJ2-7
TGTGCCAGCAGCACACTCCCCGACAGGGTCTACGAGCAGTACTTC
CASSTLPDRVYEQYF
>TRBV28|NA|NA|TRBJ2-2
TGTGCCAGCATTGGCAGGCCAACCGGGGAGCTGTTTTTT
CASIGRPTGELFF
>TRBV5-4|TRBD2|NA|TRBJ2-1
TGTGCCAGCAGTGCGGGAGGTAGCTCCTACAATGAGCAGTTCTTC
CASSAGGSSYNEQFF
>TRBV6-5|NA|NA|TRBJ1-5
TGTGCCAGCAGTTTCGAGGCGGGGGACAATCAGCCCCAGCATTTT
CASSFEAGDNQPQHF
>TRBV4-3|NA|NA|TRBJ2-5
TGCGCCAGCAGCCAAGAAACGACTGAAAGGGCCCAGTACTTC
CASSQETTERAQYF
>TRBV7-8|TRBD1|NA|TRBJ1-3
TGTGCCAGCAGCCCCGGGACAGCGGGAAACACCATATATTTT
CASSPGTAGNTIYF
>TRBV14|TRBD2|once|TRBJ2-1
TGTGCCAGCAGCATCCTCGGGGCGGGAGCCTACAATGAGCAGTTCTTC
CASSILGAGAYNEQFF
>TRBV7-7|NA|NA|TRBJ2-1
TGTGCCAGCAGAACTCTGGGCAGGCGAGCCCCTTTTTACAATGAGCAGTTCTTC
CASRTLGRRAPFYNEQFF
>TRBV5-6|TRBD2|NA|TRBJ2-2
TGTGCCAGCAGCTTGCAACTAGCGTCCACCGGGGAGCTGTTTTTT
CASSLQLASTGELFF
>TRBV6-5|NA|NA|TRBJ2-3
TGTGCCAGCAGTTACTCAAGGGATACGCAGTATTTT
CASSYSRDTQYF
>TRBV7-9|TRBD1|NA|TRBJ2-3
TGTGCCAGCAGCACAAGGACAGGGTGGATCGCAGATACGCAGTATTTT
CASSTRTGWIADTQYF
>TRBV6-1|NA|NA|TRBJ1-5
TGTGCCAGCAGTGAGCCAGGGCTCAATCAGCCCCAGCATTTT
CASSEPGLNQPQHF
>TRBV4-2|TRBD2|NA|TRBJ2-5
TGTGCCAGCAGCCAAGCCATACTAGCGGGGAACCAAGAGACCCAGTACTTC
CASSQAILAGNQETQYF
>TRBV28|NA|few|TRBJ1-5
TGTGCCAGCACGCTCTCATTAGGTGGGAATCAGCCCCAGCATTTT
CASTLSLGGNQPQHF
>TRBV2|NA|NA|TRBJ1-5
TGTGCCAGCAGTGAAGTAAGATATAGCAATCAGCCCCAGCATTTT
CASSEVRYSNQPQHF
>TRBV10-3|NA|NA|TRBJ1-5
TGTGCCAACGGACCCAATAGCAATCAGCCCCAGCATTTT
CANGPNSNQPQHF
>TRBV5-1|NA|NA|TRBJ2-6
TGCGCCAGCAGCTCTGGACAGAGCTCTGGGGCCAACGTCCTGACTTTC
CASSSGQSSGANVLTF
>TRBV2|NA|NA|TRBJ2-1
TGTGCCAGCAGTGTAGAGGACGCCGCGGAGCAGTTCTTC
CASSVEDAAEQFF
>TRBV18|NA|NA|TRBJ1-4
TGTGCCGGCTCACCACCTACAGTTGGGGAAAAACTGTTTTTT
CAGSPPTVGEKLFF
>TRBV6-1|NA|NA|TRBJ2-7
TGTGCCAGCACCTCCGGCCCCGGGCAGTACTTC
CASTSGPGQYF
>TRBV7-6|NA|NA|TRBJ1-1
TGTGCCAGCAGCTTAGGCGGGGGCATCGGGAACACTGAAGCTTTCTTT
CASSLGGGIGNTEAFF
>TRBV11-2|TRBD1|NA|TRBJ1-2
TGTGCCAGCAGTGATTTCGGGACAGCCTATGGCTACACCTTC
CASSDFGTAYGYTF